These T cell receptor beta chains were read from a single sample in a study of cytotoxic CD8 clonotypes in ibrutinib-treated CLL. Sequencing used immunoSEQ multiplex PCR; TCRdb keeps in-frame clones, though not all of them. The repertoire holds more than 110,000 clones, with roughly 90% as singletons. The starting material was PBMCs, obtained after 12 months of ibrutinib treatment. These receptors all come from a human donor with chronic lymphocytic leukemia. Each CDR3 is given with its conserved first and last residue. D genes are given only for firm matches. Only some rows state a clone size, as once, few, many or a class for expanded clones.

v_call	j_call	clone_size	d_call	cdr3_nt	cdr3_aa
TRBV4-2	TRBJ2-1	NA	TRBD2	TGTGCCAGCAGCCCCCGGACTAGCGGGAGCTACAATGAGCAGTTCTTC	CASSPRTSGSYNEQFF
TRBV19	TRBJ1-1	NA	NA	TGTGCCAGTAGTATGTCCGGGGCTGAAGCTTTCTTT	CASSMSGAEAFF
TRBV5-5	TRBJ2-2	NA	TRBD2	TGTGCCAGCAGCCTTCGACTAGCGGACTACGCGAACACCGGGGAGCTGTTTTTT	CASSLRLADYANTGELFF
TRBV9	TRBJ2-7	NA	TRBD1	TGTGCCAGCAGCGTGGGAGCCTCAGGGGGTGTGAAGCAGTACTTC	CASSVGASGGVKQYF
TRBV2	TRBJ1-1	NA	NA	TGTGCCAGCAGTGAAAACAGGCAGAACACTGAAGCTTTCTTT	CASSENRQNTEAFF
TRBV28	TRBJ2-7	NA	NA	TGTGCCAGCAGTCCCCCCCCGGGGGCGCAGAACGAGCAGTACTTC	CASSPPPGAQNEQYF
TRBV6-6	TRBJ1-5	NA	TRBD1	TGTGCCAGCAGACGAGGGGACAGCCTAGGGCAGCCCCAGCATTTT	CASRRGDSLGQPQHF
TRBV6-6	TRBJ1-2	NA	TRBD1	TGTGCCAGCAGTGCCCCGGGACAGGGGGCGCGAGGCTACACCTTC	CASSAPGQGARGYTF
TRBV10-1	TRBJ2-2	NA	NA	TGCGCCAGCAGTGGGGCGAACACCGGGGAGCTGTTTTTT	CASSGANTGELFF
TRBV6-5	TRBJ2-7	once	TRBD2	TGTGCCAGCCGGGGAGGGCCCTACGAGCAGTACTTC	CASRGGPYEQYF